Listed below are T cell receptor beta chains from one sample, sequenced in a study of persistence of HIV-infected CD4 T cells. These TCRs are of unknown antigen specificity. Measured with immunoSEQ multiplex PCR; TCRdb has only the in-frame clones, and not every one. In the table there are about 28,000 clones, roughly 78% of which are singletons. This sample comprised CD4+ T cells sorted from PBMCs after approximately 19-hour stimulation, obtained from a patient who received antiretroviral therapy. The receptor set was obtained from an adult man with HIV who was CMV-seropositive. Each CDR3 is given with its conserved first and last residue. D genes are given only for firm matches. Not all rows give a size; the values are once, few, many and, for expanded clones, a class.

CDR3	DNA	J	size	D	length	V
CASSISGPTSGGHNEQFF	TGTGCCAGTAGTATTTCAGGCCCAACTAGCGGGGGGCACAATGAGCAGTTCTTC	TRBJ2-1	-	TRBD2	18	TRBV19
CASSFPQGTEQYF	TGTGCCAGCAGTTTCCCACAGGGGACCGAGCAGTACTTC	TRBJ2-7	-	TRBD1	13	TRBV28
CASSEVGVGGELFF	TGTGCCAGCAGTGAAGTCGGGGTGGGCGGGGAGCTGTTTTTT	TRBJ2-2	-	-	14	TRBV6-1
CASSPSRTSNQPQHF	TGTGCCAGCAGCCCCAGTAGGACTAGCAATCAGCCCCAGCATTTT	TRBJ1-5	-	-	15	TRBV14
CASSDQQGAGGYTF	TGTGCCAGCAGTGATCAACAGGGGGCAGGTGGCTACACCTTC	TRBJ1-2	-	TRBD1	14	TRBV6-1
CASSGQNYGYTF	TGTGCCAGTAGCGGTCAGAACTATGGCTACACCTTC	TRBJ1-2	-	-	12	TRBV19
CASSLGPGGYGYTF	TGTGCCAGCAGCTTAGGGCCGGGGGGGTATGGCTACACCTTC	TRBJ1-2	-	-	14	TRBV7-2
CASSYSTDTQYF	TGTGCCAGTAGTTATAGCACAGATACGCAGTATTTT	TRBJ2-3	-	-	12	TRBV19
CASRLGQENTEAFF	TGTGCCAGTAGACTAGGCCAGGAGAACACTGAAGCTTTCTTT	TRBJ1-1	-	-	14	TRBV19
CASSLNPGTWGDTQYF	TGTGCCAGCAGCTTAAACCCCGGGACTTGGGGTGATACGCAGTATTTT	TRBJ2-3	once	-	16	TRBV7-3
CASSPSDRENNEQFF	TGTGCCAGCAGCCCCTCTGACCGGGAGAACAATGAGCAGTTCTTC	TRBJ2-1	once	-	15	TRBV4-2